This T cell receptor beta chain came from a study of beta chain features in type 1 diabetes. Study observations and caveats: Among patients, naive, central memory and Treg TCRB repertoires appeared more similar than among healthy donors. Unsettled here was the matter of whether HLA type influences TCRB rearrangement. When Type 1 diabetes patients were examined, their TCRB CDR3s proved moderately but significantly shorter in all four CD4+ subsets.

This clone appeared a few times. Its specificity is not known. Within the sample, other DNA sequences also encode this same CDR3. This CDR3 has 14 amino acids. Germline V gene sequence: CDR1 KGHSH, CDR2 LQKENI. Trimming cost V 4 bases and J 2 bases; bases outside gene matches: 4. The investigators reverse transcribed all of the isolated RNA, so they sequenced expressed TCRB transcripts. Sequencing used immunoSEQ multiplex PCR; TCRdb keeps in-frame clones, though not all of them. The sample contains 150,000 to 200,000 clones, around an eighth of which appear only once. This TCR was sampled from a woman between 18 and 29 years old in good health. Sequenced material: central memory CD4+ T cells from blood. V usage is TRBV18 and J usage is TRBJ1-2; TRBD1 aligns across 7 bases. CDR3 protein: CASSLTGRNYGYTF. Here the CDR3 DNA reads TGTGCCAGCTCACTGACAGGGAGGAACTATGGCTACACCTTC.